This T cell receptor beta chain comes out of a study of cytomegalovirus exposure and HLA in healthy donors. Study-wide points: The productive fraction for most TCR beta V segments was about 87% or about 30% in an earlier analysis.

Healthy bone marrow donors made up the donor group. This CDR3 contains 18 residues. V lost 2 bases and J 2 bases, leaving 21 bases between the germline ends. The germline V gene has CDR1 SGHTA and CDR2 FQGNSA. In regard to this clone: The antigen is undetermined.

A multiplex PCR was run with 60 Vbeta primers and 13 Jbeta primers. Clones were sequenced by immunoSEQ multiplex PCR, and TCRdb holds only the in-frame ones, with some missing. The sample includes fewer than 200,000 clones, around 85% of them seen just once. The sample was PBMCs. The V and J genes are TRBV7-2 and TRBJ1-2, with a tentative D call TRBD1 (5 bases). The clonotype comes from a male donor in good health and CMV-seronegative. In nucleotides, the CDR3 is TGTGCCAGCAGCTTAACCCCACAGGTCCTGGAGTCGAACTATGGCTACACCTTC. This translates into CASSLTPQVLESNYGYTF.